The clone carrying this TCR beta chain was counted many times. These data come from a study of T cells in Graves' hyperthyroidism and ophthalmopathy. Study-wide background: Peripheral blood draws took place at initial diagnosis, ahead of any treatment.

There were TCR beta CDR3 regions amplified from RNA transcripts. In the first-round RT-PCR of the TCR CDR3, the HTBI primer set was used. Via MiXCR, TCRdb re-called the multiplex PCR reads, giving one row per CDR3 protein. The table shows more than 550,000 distinct CDR3 sequences, with 15% to 20% occurring only once. Germline CDR1 is MNHEY and CDR2 is SVGEGT. With 6 bases removed from V and 3 bases from J, the gap between germline ends came to 14 bases. The CDR3 consists of 14 residues. Sequencing was carried out using blood. The receptor comes from a man aged 50 to 59 with Graves' hyperthyroidism. This rearrangement joins TRBV6-2 or TRBV6-3 to TRBJ1-1; D unclear. The DNA of the CDR3 is TGTGCCAGCAGCCCCCATTATGGGGACACTGAAGCTTTCTTT. It encodes CASSPHYGDTEAFF.